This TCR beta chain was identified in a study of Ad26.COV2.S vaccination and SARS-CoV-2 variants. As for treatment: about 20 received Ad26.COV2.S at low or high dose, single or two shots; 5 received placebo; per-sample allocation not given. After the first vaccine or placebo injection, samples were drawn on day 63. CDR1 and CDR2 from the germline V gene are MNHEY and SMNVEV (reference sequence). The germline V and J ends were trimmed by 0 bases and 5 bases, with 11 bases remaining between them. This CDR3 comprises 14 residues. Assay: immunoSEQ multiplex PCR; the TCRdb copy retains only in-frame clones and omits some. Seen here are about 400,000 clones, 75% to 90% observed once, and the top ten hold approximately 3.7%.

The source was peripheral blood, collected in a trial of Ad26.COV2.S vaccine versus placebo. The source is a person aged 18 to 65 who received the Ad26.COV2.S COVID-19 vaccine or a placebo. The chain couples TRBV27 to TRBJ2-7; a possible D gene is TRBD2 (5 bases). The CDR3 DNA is TGTGCCAGCAGTTTATCCCCAGAGGGTGACGAGCAGTACTTC. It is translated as CASSLSPEGDEQYF.